The rows below give T cell receptor beta chains drawn from one sample of a study of T cell responses to AZD1222 COVID-19 vaccine. Method: immunoSEQ multiplex PCR; TCRdb's copy keeps in-frame clones and lacks some. The repertoire has 150,000 to 200,000 clones, roughly 94% of them found once; the top ten carry about 1%. The specimen was peripheral blood, collected 28 days after the second AZD1222 dose. These receptors all stem from an adult who received the AZD1222 COVID-19 vaccine. The CDR3 runs from the conserved cysteine through the conserved F or W. A D gene is named only where the DNA matches it firmly. The listing skips clone size in some rows; elsewhere it reads once, few, many or a size class.

abundance	d_gene	v_gene	j_gene	len	CDR3aa	CDR3nt
-	TRBD1	TRBV6-5	TRBJ1-2	15	CASSPTTGTYYGYTF	TGTGCCAGCAGCCCCACGACAGGGACTTACTATGGCTACACCTTC
-	-	TRBV9	TRBJ1-1	13	CASSERKNTEAFF	TGTGCCAGCAGCGAACGGAAGAACACTGAAGCTTTCTTT
-	TRBD1	TRBV2	TRBJ1-2	17	CASSEEGQGGLYYGYTF	TGTGCCAGCAGTGAGGAGGGACAGGGAGGACTCTACTATGGCTACACCTTC
-	-	TRBV2	TRBJ1-1	15	CASSEGSGWGTEAFF	TGTGCCAGCAGTGAAGGGTCCGGGTGGGGCACTGAAGCTTTCTTT
-	-	TRBV27	TRBJ1-4	14	CASSLQGLGEKLFF	TGTGCCAGCAGTTTACAAGGGCTCGGCGAAAAACTGTTTTTT
-	-	TRBV3-1/TRBV3-2	TRBJ2-7	17	CASSQGGLSDSPYEQYF	TGTGCCAGCAGCCAAGGGGGACTTTCTGATTCCCCCTACGAGCAGTACTTC
-	-	TRBV5-5	TRBJ1-2	14	CASSLWEGTYGYTF	TGTGCCAGCAGCTTGTGGGAGGGGACCTATGGCTACACCTTC
once	-	TRBV7-9	TRBJ1-6	13	CASSLWRGSPLHF	TGTGCCAGCAGCCTATGGCGGGGTTCACCCCTCCACTTT
-	TRBD2	TRBV19	TRBJ2-7	13	CASSIVAGGEQYF	TGTGCCAGTAGTATAGTAGCGGGGGGCGAGCAGTACTTC
-	-	TRBV9	TRBJ2-2	16	CASSVEDTSNTGELFF	TGTGCCAGCAGCGTAGAGGACACCTCGAACACCGGGGAGCTGTTTTTT
-	-	TRBV18	TRBJ1-4	16	CASSPITGGTNEKLFF	TGTGCCAGCTCACCAATAACGGGGGGCACTAATGAAAAACTGTTTTTT
-	TRBD1	TRBV7-9	TRBJ1-2	18	CASSLGGQAPRSSYGYTF	TGTGCCAGCAGCTTAGGTGGACAGGCCCCTAGATCAAGCTATGGCTACACCTTC
-	-	TRBV18	TRBJ2-1	13	CASSPQGYNEQFF	TGTGCCAGCTCACCACAGGGGTACAATGAGCAGTTCTTC
-	TRBD1	TRBV2	TRBJ1-1	13	CASTQTGGAEAFF	TGTGCCAGCACCCAGACAGGGGGAGCTGAAGCTTTCTTT
-	-	TRBV6-6	TRBJ1-4	16	CASNPQGRTTNEKLFF	TGTGCCAGCAACCCACAGGGTAGAACAACTAATGAAAAACTGTTTTTT
-	-	TRBV3-1/TRBV3-2	TRBJ1-3	15	CASSRSGTSGNTIYF	TGTGCCAGCAGCCGATCCGGGACCTCTGGAAACACCATATATTTT
-	TRBD1	TRBV5-4	TRBJ1-1	15	CASSLGIGQGALNFF	TGTGCCAGCAGCTTGGGAATAGGTCAGGGGGCTCTAAATTTCTTT
-	TRBD2	TRBV7-9	TRBJ2-3	15	CASSLVAGRVNTQYF	TGTGCCAGCAGCTTAGTAGCGGGGAGAGTGAATACGCAGTATTTT
-	-	TRBV5-1	TRBJ2-3	15	CASSLYDSGTDTQYF	TGCGCCAGCAGCTTGTATGACAGTGGCACAGATACGCAGTATTTT
-	-	TRBV5-6	TRBJ2-1	15	CASSLGGVSYNEQFF	TGTGCCAGCAGCTTGGGAGGGGTATCCTACAATGAGCAGTTCTTC
-	-	TRBV3-1/TRBV3-2	TRBJ1-2	13	CASSQGNVAGYTF	TGTGCCAGCAGCCAAGGAAATGTAGCTGGCTACACCTTC
-	-	TRBV7-8	TRBJ2-2	14	CASSLLGDTGELFF	TGTGCCAGCAGCTTACTGGGGGACACCGGGGAGCTGTTTTTT
-	TRBD1	TRBV3-1/TRBV3-2	TRBJ1-1	14	CASSHGRGPTEAFF	TGTGCCAGCAGCCATGGCAGGGGGCCCACTGAAGCTTTCTTT
-	-	TRBV15	TRBJ2-7	16	CATSEIRWVEPYEQYF	TGTGCCACCAGCGAGATTAGATGGGTAGAGCCATACGAGCAGTACTTC
-	-	TRBV27	TRBJ2-2	17	CATGRQQGPGGTGELFF	TGTGCCACAGGGCGTCAGCAGGGGCCCGGGGGCACCGGGGAGCTGTTTTTT
few	-	TRBV3-1/TRBV3-2	TRBJ1-1	13	CASSGAHNTEAFF	TGTGCCAGCAGCGGAGCCCACAACACTGAAGCTTTCTTT